One sample yielded the 17 T cell receptor beta chains listed below, sequenced in a study of blood T cell repertoires in COVID-19. The assay was immunoSEQ multiplex PCR, and TCRdb's table has in-frame clones only and misses some. The table has about 41,000 clones, 70% to 90% seen once; the top ten hold 4.3%. Source material: peripheral blood. The receptors were sampled from a man aged 55 to 70 with acute or convalescent COVID-19.

CDR3 sequence (DNA): TGCGCCAGCAGCCAAGGGACAGGGAGTAAATTAAACACTGAAGCTTTCTTT. Protein product: CASSQGTGSKLNTEAFF. The gene calls are TRBV4-1 and TRBJ1-1, with 8 bases identical to TRBD1. V lost 1 base and J lost 2; bases outside the gene matches: 9. The CDR3 contains 17 residues. The germline V gene has CDR1 MGHRA and CDR2 YSYEKL.

The rearrangement joins TRBV19 to TRBJ1-2; the D gene is possibly TRBD1 (6 bases). CDR1 is LNHDA, CDR2 SQIVND, per germline (reference sequence). The CDR3 has 16 residues. The V gene lost 0 bases and the J gene lost 2 bases, with 13 bases spanning the gap. CDR3 sequence reads: CASSIDLRGSNYGYTF. In DNA, the CDR3 is TGTGCCAGTAGTATAGATCTCAGGGGTTCGAACTATGGCTACACCTTC. The full variable domain, rest sourced from reference TRBV19 and TRBJ1-2, is DGGITQSPKYLFRKEGQNVTLSCEQNLNHDAMYWYRQDPGQGLRLIYYSQIVNDFQKGDIAEGYSVSREKKESFPLTVTSAQKNPTAFYLCASSIDLRGSNYGYTFGSGTRLTVV.

The chain is built from TRBV27 and TRBJ1-2, with 7 bases aligning to TRBD1. This CDR3 has 14 residues. Germline V gene sequence: CDR1 MNHEY, CDR2 SMNVEV (reference sequence). After removal of 6 bases from V and 4 bases from J, the junction contained 8 bases not matched to a gene. Here the CDR3 reads CASRPGQNIYGYTF. The CDR3 nucleotides are TGTGCCAGCAGGCCGGGACAGAATATCTATGGCTACACCTTC.

The chain is built from TRBV6-2 or TRBV6-3 and TRBJ1-2; D gene ambiguous. CDR1 MNHEY and CDR2 SVGEGT come from the germline V gene. The V end lost 5 bases, the J end lost 5 bases, and 6 bases lay between the germline ends. The CDR3 has 11 amino acids. In nucleotides, the CDR3 is TGTGCCAGCAGTAGAGAATATGGCTACACCTTC. Protein sequence: CASSREYGYTF.

This chain links TRBV7-2 with TRBJ2-7; weak D call: TRBD1 (6 bases). CDR1 and CDR2 from the germline V gene are SGHTA and FQGNSA. This CDR3 is built from 13 residues. Between the trimmed V and J ends, which lost 3 bases and 3 bases, there was a span of 9 bases. The CDR3 region has the DNA TGTGCCAGCAGCTTGGGGGCGTTCTACGAGCAGTACTTC. Its translation is CASSLGAFYEQYF.

This clone was found once. The genes are TRBV2 and TRBJ2-1; no definite D call. Germline V gives CDR1 SNHLY, CDR2 FYNNEI. The CDR3 runs 14 residues. The germline V and J ends were trimmed by 0 bases and 10 bases, with 13 bases remaining between them. The CDR3 loop is CASSEAETGLEQFF. In DNA form, the CDR3 reads TGTGCCAGCAGTGAAGCGGAGACCGGGTTGGAGCAGTTCTTC.

V gene TRBV30 combines with J gene TRBJ2-3, with 14 bases aligning to TRBD2. This CDR3 contains 17 residues. V lost 2 bases and J lost 4; bases outside the gene matches: 8. Germline CDR1 reads GTSNPN; CDR2 reads SVGIG (reference sequence). The CDR3 loop reads CAWSRGTSGGPADTQYF. In nucleotides, the CDR3 is TGTGCCTGGAGTAGGGGGACTAGCGGGGGCCCCGCAGATACGCAGTATTTT. Together with reference TRBV30 and TRBJ2-3, the CDR3 gives the full variable domain: SQTIHQWPATLVQPVGSPLSLECTVEGTSNPNLYWYRQAAGRGLQLLFYSVGIGQISSEVPQNLSASRPQDRQFILSSKKLLLSDSGFYLCAWSRGTSGGPADTQYFGPGTRLTVL.

As regards this clone: A junction end diverges from the germline sequence, so it may reflect a read error. The V call is TRBV7-7, the J call TRBJ2-3; D is possibly TRBD2 (6 bases). In germline, CDR1 is SSHAT, CDR2 FNYEAQ (reference sequence). The CDR3 extends over 14 amino acids. For the CDR3, the DNA is TGTGCTAGCAGCTTAAACCGGGGGACAGATACGCAGTATTTT. It yields the protein CASSLNRGTDTQYF. The full variable domain, in which reference TRBV7-7 and TRBJ2-3 provide the parts outside the CDR3, is GAGVSQSPRYKVTKRGQDVTLRCDPISSHATLYWYQQALGQGPEFLTYFNYEAQPDKSGLPSDRFSAERPEGSISTLTIQRTEQRDSAMYRCASSLNRGTDTQYFGPGTRLTVL.

This rearrangement joins TRBV6-1 to TRBJ1-2; no clear D gene. Germline lookup yields CDR1 MNHNS and CDR2 SASEGT. This CDR3 is 14 amino acids long. Trimming removed 1 base from V and 4 bases from J, with 10 bases in between. DNA for the CDR3: TGTGCCAGCAGTGAAGATGTCAGATCCTATGGCTACACCTTC. As protein: CASSEDVRSYGYTF.

The genes are TRBV3-1 (or the pseudogene TRBV3-2) and TRBJ1-5, with TRBD1 matching 9 bases. CDR3 length: 15 amino acids. Germline V gives CDR1 LGHDT, CDR2 YNNKEL (reference sequence). J gave up 6 bases and V 1 base, and 4 bases lay outside the gene matches. The CDR3 is CASSQGQGEGQPQHF. CDR3 in DNA: TGTGCCAGCAGCCAAGGACAGGGGGAGGGTCAGCCCCAGCATTTT.

The chain couples TRBV30 to TRBJ2-7; 7 positions match TRBD2. CDR1 and CDR2 from the germline V gene are GTSNPN and SVGIG (reference sequence). The CDR3 contains 15 residues. J was trimmed by 2 bases and V by 2 bases; bases with no gene match: 9. The CDR3 DNA is TGTGCCTGGAGTCTAAGGGGACTATCCGCCTACGAGCAGTACTTC. Its translation: CAWSLRGLSAYEQYF.

A single count supports this clone. The rearrangement links TRBV6-5 to TRBJ2-7; 9 nucleotides match TRBD1. Germline V gene data show CDR1 as MNHEY and CDR2 as SVGAGI. The junction had 6 bases not matched to a gene; V was cut back by 7 bases and J by 2 bases. The CDR3 has 14 amino acids. CDR3 coding DNA: TGTGCCAGCACACAAGGGACAGGGACCTACGAGCAGTACTTC. This gives the protein CASTQGTGTYEQYF.

This clone has only one observation. One end of the junction does not line up with germline, which may come from a read error. The chain has TRBV28 and TRBJ2-1; tentative D call: TRBD2 (5 bases). The CDR3 contains 15 residues. CDR1 is MDHEN, CDR2 SYDVKM, per germline. In DNA form, the CDR3 reads TGTGCCAGCAGCCCAACCCCGGGATCCTATAATGAGCAGTTCTTC. Translating it yields CASSPTPGSYNEQFF.

This clone occurred once. This chain uses TRBV6-1 with TRBJ1-6, with TRBD1 as a possible D gene (5 bases). V shed 0 bases and J shed 7 bases, with 13 bases lying between them. Germline-derived CDR1 and CDR2 are MNHNS and SASEGT. The CDR3 contains 16 residues. The CDR3 region has the DNA TGTGCCAGCAGTGAAGCTATTGGGGGGTGGAATTCACCCCTCCACTTT. It encodes CASSEAIGGWNSPLHF.

The rearrangement links TRBV29-1 to TRBJ1-1; 7 positions match TRBD1. V was clipped by 2 bases and J by 2 bases; unmatched bases: 8. Germline CDR1 SQVTM, CDR2 ANQGSEA. This CDR3 is built from 15 residues. The CDR3 protein is CSVEKGARTNTEAFF. The CDR3 DNA reads as TGCAGCGTTGAAAAGGGGGCCCGGACCAACACTGAAGCTTTCTTT.

DNA of the CDR3: TGTGCCAGCAGTGCCGGACTCCAAGAGACCCAGTACTTC. It codes for CASSAGLQETQYF. The genes are TRBV2 and TRBJ2-5, with a possible D match to TRBD2 (5 bases). V lost 4 bases and J lost 1, with 7 bases in between. The CDR3 extends over 13 amino acids. Germline CDR1 is SNHLY and CDR2 is FYNNEI.

This clone came up once. The CDR3 DNA reads TGCGCCAGCTCAGGGACATCGAACACCGGGGAGCTGTTTTTT. Translating it yields CASSGTSNTGELFF. V and J are TRBV5-1 and TRBJ2-2, with D maybe TRBD1 (6 bases). The germline V and J ends were trimmed by 7 bases and 0 bases, with 10 bases remaining between them. The germline gives CDR1 SGHRS, CDR2 YFSETQ. This CDR3 comprises 14 residues. The full variable domain, rest sourced from reference TRBV5-1 and TRBJ2-2, is KAGVTQTPRYLIKTRGQQVTLSCSPISGHRSVSWYQQTPGQGLQFLFEYFSETQRNKGNFPGRFSGRQFSNSRSEMNVSTLELGDSALYLCASSGTSNTGELFFGEGSRLTVL.